This T cell receptor beta chain was identified during a study of T cell changes during pregnancy in multiple sclerosis. Trimming at V came to 3 bases and at J to 3 bases, leaving 7 bases not matched to a gene. This CDR3 has 16 residues. CDR1 is MDHEN, CDR2 SYDVKM, per germline. Measured with immunoSEQ multiplex PCR; TCRdb has only the in-frame clones, and not every one. Found here are about 89,000 clones, approximately 94% of them singletons; the top ten hold 0.84%. The sequence was collected from a female donor with multiple sclerosis, enrolled in a pregnancy study. V gene TRBV28 combines with J gene TRBJ1-5; 8 bases map to TRBD1. This specimen consisted of peripheral blood, obtained in the third trimester of pregnancy. CDR3 nucleotides: TGTGCCAGCAGTTTCTTCAGGGGGCTTGACAATCAGCCCCAGCATTTT. The encoded protein is CASSFFRGLDNQPQHF.